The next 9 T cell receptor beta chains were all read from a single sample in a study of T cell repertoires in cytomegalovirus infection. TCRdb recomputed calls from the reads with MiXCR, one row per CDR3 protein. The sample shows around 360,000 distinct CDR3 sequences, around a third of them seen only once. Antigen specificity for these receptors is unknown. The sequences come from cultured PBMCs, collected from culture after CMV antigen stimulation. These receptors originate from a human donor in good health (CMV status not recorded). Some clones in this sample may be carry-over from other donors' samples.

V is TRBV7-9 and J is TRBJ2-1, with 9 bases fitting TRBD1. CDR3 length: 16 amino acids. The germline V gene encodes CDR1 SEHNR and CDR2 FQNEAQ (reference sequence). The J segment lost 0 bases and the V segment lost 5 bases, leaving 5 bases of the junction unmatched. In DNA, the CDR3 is TGTGCCAGCAGCCGCATGGGACAGGGCTCCTACAATGAGCAGTTCTTC. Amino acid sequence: CASSRMGQGSYNEQFF.

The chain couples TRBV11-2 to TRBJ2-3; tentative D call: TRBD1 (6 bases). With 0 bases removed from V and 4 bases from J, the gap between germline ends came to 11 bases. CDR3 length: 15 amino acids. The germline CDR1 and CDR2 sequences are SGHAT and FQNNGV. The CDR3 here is CASSLDWTDPDTQYF. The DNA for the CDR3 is TGTGCCAGCAGCTTAGACTGGACAGACCCAGATACGCAGTATTTT.

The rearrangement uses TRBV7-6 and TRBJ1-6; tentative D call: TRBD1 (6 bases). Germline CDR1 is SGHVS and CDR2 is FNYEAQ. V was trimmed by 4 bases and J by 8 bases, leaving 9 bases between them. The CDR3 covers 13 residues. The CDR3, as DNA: TGTGCCAGCAGCTCTGCAGGGGATTCACCCCTCCACTTT. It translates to CASSSAGDSPLHF.

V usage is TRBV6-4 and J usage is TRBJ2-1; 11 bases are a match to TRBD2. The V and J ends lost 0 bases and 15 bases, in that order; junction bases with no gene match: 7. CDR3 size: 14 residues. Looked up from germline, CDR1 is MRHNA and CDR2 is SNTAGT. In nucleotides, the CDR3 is TGTGCCAGCAGTGACTCGTCACTAGCGGGAGTGTTGTTCTTC. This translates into CASSDSSLAGVLFF.

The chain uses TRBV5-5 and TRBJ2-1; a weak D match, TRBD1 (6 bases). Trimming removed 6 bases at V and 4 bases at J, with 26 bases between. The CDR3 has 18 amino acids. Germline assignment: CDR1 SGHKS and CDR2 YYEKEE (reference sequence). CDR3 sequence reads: CASILLSGGQRSYNEQFF. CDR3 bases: TGTGCCAGCATTCTCCTCTCAGGCGGACAGAGGTCTTACAATGAGCAGTTCTTC.

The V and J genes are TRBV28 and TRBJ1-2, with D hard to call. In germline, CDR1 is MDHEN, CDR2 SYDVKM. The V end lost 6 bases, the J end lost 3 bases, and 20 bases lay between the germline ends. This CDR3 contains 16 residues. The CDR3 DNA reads TGTGCCAGCAGCAACCTCGCGGGCGGAAGTTACTATGGCTACACCTTC. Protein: CASSNLAGGSYYGYTF.

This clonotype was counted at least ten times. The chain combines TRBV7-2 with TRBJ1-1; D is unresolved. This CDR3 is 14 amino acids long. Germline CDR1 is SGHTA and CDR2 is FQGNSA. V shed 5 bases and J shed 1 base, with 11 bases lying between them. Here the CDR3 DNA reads TGTGCCAGCAGCCCCCGAGGCCCGAACACTGAAGCTTTCTTT. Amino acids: CASSPRGPNTEAFF.

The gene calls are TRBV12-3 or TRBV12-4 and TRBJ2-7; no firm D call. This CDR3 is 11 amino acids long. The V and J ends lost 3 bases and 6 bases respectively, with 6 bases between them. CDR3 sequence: CASSLGLEQYF. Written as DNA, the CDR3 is TGTGCCAGCAGTTTGGGTCTCGAGCAGTACTTC.

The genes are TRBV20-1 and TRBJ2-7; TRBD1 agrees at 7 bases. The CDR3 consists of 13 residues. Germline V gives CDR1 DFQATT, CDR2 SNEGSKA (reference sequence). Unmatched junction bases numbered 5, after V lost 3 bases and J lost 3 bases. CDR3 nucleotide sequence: TGCAGTGCTAGTGCAGGGGGAAACTACGAGCAGTACTTC. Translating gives CSASAGGNYEQYF.